This T cell receptor beta chain appears in the sequencing data of a study of control samples from healthy donors and cancer patients. The V gene lost 9 bases and the J gene lost 5 bases, with 14 bases spanning the gap. The germline gives CDR1 SGHRS, CDR2 YFSETQ. The CDR3 consists of 12 residues. Measured with immunoSEQ multiplex PCR; TCRdb has only the in-frame clones, and not every one. The profile shows about 100,000 clones, roughly 87% of them singletons. The source of this sequence is a woman aged 45-65 years in good health. The rearrangement uses TRBV5-1 and TRBJ2-5; possibly TRBD1 for D (7 bases). Sequences were obtained from blood. The CDR3 spells CATRGELETQYF. CDR3 bases: TGCGCCACCAGGGGGGAGCTCGAGACCCAGTACTTC.